The T cell receptor (beta chain) described here comes from a study of OX40 agonist ivuxolimab in advanced cancers. Across the study: Participants averaged approximately 60 years of age (range about 23 to 80) and were less than 85% male. Three patients had partial responses: one hepatocellular carcinoma, two cutaneous melanoma. Checkpoint inhibitors had been given previously to roughly 36% of patients.

Patients who had autoimmune disease history or got systemic immunosuppression were left out. Generated by immunoSEQ multiplex PCR, the TCRdb table keeps only in-frame clones and is missing some. The sample records about 98,000 clones, around 88% being singletons. Per germline, CDR1 SEHNR and CDR2 FQNEAQ (reference sequence). The CDR3 has 13 residues. V was pared by 5 bases and J by 6 bases, with 11 bases between. This clonotype was obtained from an adult with an advanced solid tumor such as melanoma, head and neck, liver or kidney cancer. The input for sequencing was CD4+ or CD8+ T cells sorted from blood, taken in a trial of the OX40 agonist ivuxolimab. V is TRBV7-9 and J is TRBJ1-5; D not certain. The CDR3 protein is CASSMSGSQPQHF. The CDR3 coding sequence is TGTGCCAGCAGCATGTCGGGGAGTCAGCCCCAGCATTTT. The full variable domain, completed using reference TRBV7-9 and TRBJ1-5, is DTGVSQNPRHKITKRGQNVTFRCDPISEHNRLYWYRQTLGQGPEFLTYFQNEAQLEKSRLLSDRFSAERPKGSFSTLEIQRTEQGDSAMYLCASSMSGSQPQHFGDGTRLSIL.